The 23 T cell receptor beta chains below all came from one sample that was sequenced in a study of T cells in Graves' hyperthyroidism and ophthalmopathy. Using RNA transcripts as the source, TCR beta CDR3 regions were amplified. The primer set for the first-round RT-PCR of the TCR CDR3 was HTBI. MiXCR, run by TCRdb on the multiplex PCR reads, gives a single entry per CDR3 protein. The sample lists around 760,000 distinct CDR3 sequences, around a third seen once, with around 31% in the top ten. Sequencing input: blood. These receptors were collected from a middle-aged woman with Graves' hyperthyroidism.

Of note for this clonotype: The germline gene is not matched at one end of the junction; a read error may be the cause. V and J are TRBV10-3 and TRBJ2-2; TRBD2 aligns across 7 bases. Germline lookup yields CDR1 ENHRY and CDR2 SYGVKD. This CDR3 spans 12 amino acids. The CDR3 sequence: CASGGWTEELFF. As DNA, the CDR3 is TGTGCCAGCGGGGGTTGGACCGAGGAGCTGTTTTTT.

The rearrangement joins TRBV6-5 to TRBJ1-5, with D possibly TRBD1 on 5 matching bases. Germline V gene data show CDR1 as MNHEY and CDR2 as SVGAGI. The CDR3 runs to 16 residues. Deletions cut 3 bases from V and 2 bases from J, with 14 bases between. The CDR3 spells CASSYMRGGGNQPQHF. The CDR3 DNA is TGTGCCAGCAGTTATATGAGGGGTGGGGGCAATCAGCCCCAGCATTTT.

On this clonotype itself: Since a much larger clone is just one base distant, this may be a read error. As the CDR3 is not closed by the conserved phenylalanine or tryptophan, this likely results from a read error. CDR3 amino acids: CASSEGLGPNQPQHL. The CDR3 DNA reads as TGTGCCAGCAGTGAGGGTTTAGGGCCCAATCAGCCCCAGCATCTT. The chain uses TRBV12-3 or TRBV12-4 and TRBJ1-5; D remains unclear. The germline V and J ends were trimmed by 5 bases and 3 bases, with 14 bases remaining between them. There are 15 residues in the CDR3.

For this clonotype: A read error may be the cause here, since a much bigger clone is one base away. The chain carries TRBV7-2 and TRBJ1-5; D gene uncertain. The J call is uncertain, as TRBJ2-3 better fits the DNA end. Germline V gene sequence: CDR1 SGHTA, CDR2 FQGNSA. CDR3 size: 14 residues. CDR3 amino acids: CASSSGNSNQPQYF. CDR3 DNA: TGTGCCAGCAGCTCAGGAAATAGCAATCAGCCCCAGTATTTT.

There are many counts of this clonotype. This chain links TRBV20-1 with TRBJ1-1; D unresolved. The CDR3 sequence is 13 residues long. Trimming left V 6 bases short and J 5 bases short, with 16 bases between. Germline V lookup: CDR1 DFQATT, CDR2 SNEGSKA (reference sequence). The CDR3 DNA reads TGCAGTGCCTTGGACGGACTGAGGACTGAAGCTTTCTTT. Its translation is CSALDGLRTEAFF.

The gene calls are TRBV19 and TRBJ2-5; no definite D call. This CDR3 has 12 residues. V lost 10 bases to trimming and J lost 2 bases, with 11 bases between them. Germline loops: CDR1 LNHDA, CDR2 SQIVND (reference sequence). This CDR3 is CATSPGQETQYF. The DNA of the CDR3 is TGTGCCACCTCGCCTGGTCAAGAGACCCAGTACTTC.

This clonotype appeared many times. The chain has TRBV19 and TRBJ1-5; perhaps TRBD1 as D (5 bases). CDR1 and CDR2 (germline): LNHDA, SQIVND (reference sequence). V was shortened by 3 bases and J by 0 bases, with 9 bases between the two germline ends. This CDR3 contains 15 residues. CDR3 in DNA: TGTGCCAGTAGTATCGACAGCTATAGCAATCAGCCCCAGCATTTT. Protein: CASSIDSYSNQPQHF.

There are many counts of this clonotype. This chain joins TRBV13 and TRBJ1-5; unclear D gene. Germline assignment: CDR1 PRHDT and CDR2 FYEKMQ (reference sequence). V was shortened by 6 bases and J by 2 bases, with 11 bases between the two germline ends. The CDR3 totals 14 residues. The CDR3 coding sequence is TGTGCCAGCAGAATCCTGGGTGGCAATCAGCCCCAGCATTTT. This codes for CASRILGGNQPQHF.

The chain combines TRBV29-1 with TRBJ2-7; D may be TRBD1 (6 bases). CDR1 and CDR2 from the germline V gene are SQVTM and ANQGSEA. The V end lost 0 bases, the J end lost 2 bases, and 8 bases lay between the germline ends. The CDR3 covers 13 residues. This chain's CDR3 is CSVEEQGTYEQYF. The CDR3 DNA reads as TGCAGCGTTGAAGAACAGGGTACCTACGAGCAGTACTTC.

Many counts were recorded for this clonotype. This rearrangement joins TRBV10-3 to TRBJ2-7; D unclear. The germline V gene encodes CDR1 ENHRY and CDR2 SYGVKD. This CDR3 region has 12 residues. V lost 0 bases, J lost 2 bases, and 2 bases lay in between. The CDR3 bases are TGTGCCATCAGTGAGTCTCCCTACGAGCAGTACTTC. It translates to CAISESPYEQYF.

On this clonotype itself: The conserved closing phenylalanine or tryptophan is absent in this CDR3, likely reflecting a read error. No DNA is shown, since the ends of the CDR3 on it are uncertain; the CDR3 is the one TCRdb lists. The chain couples TRBV11-2 to TRBJ1-4; the table's D gene call, TRBD1, was not cross checked with the DNA. Germline CDR1 is SGHAT and CDR2 is FQNNGV. The length of the CDR3 is 16 amino acids, counting both ends. CDR3 sequence reads: CASSQGQGSETQYFGP.

A word on this clonotype: Possible read error: a much larger clone is one base away. V gene TRBV7-9 combines with J gene TRBJ2-7; 7 bases match TRBD1. Unmatched junction bases numbered 4, after V lost 5 bases and J lost 6 bases. The CDR3 runs 12 residues. In germline, CDR1 is SEHNR, CDR2 FQNEAQ (reference sequence). The CDR3 nucleotides read TGTGCCAGCAGCCCGGGACAGTTCGAGCAGTACTTC. This encodes CASSPGQFEQYF.

The chain combines TRBV6-6 with TRBJ1-2; maybe TRBD1 (5 bases). V shed 5 bases and J shed 8 bases, with 9 bases lying between them. Germline CDR1 reads MNHNY; CDR2 reads SVGAGI (reference sequence). The CDR3 is made up of 11 amino acids. DNA for the CDR3: TGTGCCAGCAGTCCAAGACAGGGCTACACCTTC. Its translation is CASSPRQGYTF.

For this clonotype: A much larger clonotype is one base distant, so this may be a read error. The rearrangement uses TRBV6-1 and TRBJ1-2, with a tentative D call TRBD1 (5 bases). This CDR3 is 14 amino acids long. Per germline, CDR1 MNHNS and CDR2 SASEGT. The DNA for the CDR3 is TGTGCCAGCAGTGACGACAGTACGATCTATGGCTACAACTTC. Its protein is CASSDDSTIYGYNF.

The rearrangement links TRBV13 to TRBJ2-7; D remains ambiguous. This CDR3 region has 14 residues. The V end lost 1 base, the J end lost 3 bases, and 10 bases lay between the germline ends. Germline assignment: CDR1 PRHDT and CDR2 FYEKMQ (reference sequence). The CDR3 DNA sequence: TGTGCCAGCAGCTTAGTTTCCAGAGTCTACGAGCAGTACTTC. It yields the protein CASSLVSRVYEQYF.

This clonotype occurred many times. CDR3 in DNA: TGTGCCAGCAGCAACATCATATCTGGAAACACCATATATTTT. This sequence encodes CASSNIISGNTIYF. The chain uses TRBV7-2 and TRBJ1-3; D unclear. The CDR3 is made up of 14 amino acids. Germline assignment: CDR1 SGHTA and CDR2 FQGNSA. V was cut by 5 bases and J by 1 base, with 9 bases left in between.

The chain couples TRBV2 to TRBJ2-1; D is ambiguous. With 5 bases removed from V and 5 bases from J, the gap between germline ends came to 4 bases. The V gene's germline CDR1 is SNHLY and CDR2 FYNNEI. This CDR3 comprises 11 residues. The CDR3 region has the DNA TGTGCCAGCAGTTACAACAATGAGCAGTTCTTC. This translates into CASSYNNEQFF.

This chain connects TRBV10-3 to TRBJ1-3; unclear D gene. The V gene lost 10 bases and the J gene lost 0 bases, with 10 bases spanning the gap. The V gene's germline CDR1 is ENHRY and CDR2 SYGVKD. The CDR3 runs to 13 residues. CDR3 amino acids: CATTHISGNTIYF. CDR3 in DNA: TGTGCCACGACACACATCTCTGGAAACACCATATATTTT.

The chain carries TRBV7-3 and TRBJ2-5; TRBD1 matches at 7 bases. TRBJ2-1 explains the end of the DNA better; the J call may be wrong. Per germline, CDR1 SGHTA and CDR2 FQGTGA. This CDR3 region has 13 residues. For the CDR3, the DNA is TGTGCCAGCAGCTCCGGGACAGACAATGAGCAGTTCTTC. Translated: CASSSGTDNEQFF.

This clonotype was observed a few times. The rearrangement links TRBV11-1 to TRBJ1-1, with D unclear. The CDR3 has 15 amino acids. Per germline, CDR1 SGHAT and CDR2 FQDESV (reference sequence). V was trimmed by 5 bases and J by 0 bases, leaving 13 bases between them. CDR3 region: CASSPREGLNTEAFF. Written as DNA, the CDR3 is TGTGCCAGCAGCCCGAGAGAGGGTCTGAACACTGAAGCTTTCTTT.

This clonotype was seen ten or more times. V is TRBV19 and J is TRBJ1-6; the match to TRBD1 covers 9 bases. Germline CDR1 reads LNHDA; CDR2 reads SQIVND (reference sequence). V was pared by 10 bases and J by 1 base, with 17 bases of the junction left unmatched. The CDR3 has 19 amino acids. Here the CDR3 reads CATRDRAQTGMSYNSPLHF. In nucleotides, the CDR3 is TGTGCCACCAGGGACAGGGCCCAAACCGGCATGTCCTATAATTCACCCCTCCACTTT.

The rearrangement links TRBV6-6 to TRBJ1-2; D remains unclear. V lost 5 bases, J lost 3 bases, and 16 bases lay in between. CDR1 and CDR2 from the germline V gene are MNHNY and SVGAGI (reference sequence). CDR3 length: 15 residues. The CDR3 region has the DNA TGTGCCAGCAGTCCAACCTGGCGGAGGGACTATGGCTACACCTTC. It translates to CASSPTWRRDYGYTF.

This clonotype was detected a few times. The chain couples TRBV5-6 to TRBJ2-2, with a weak D call TRBD2 (7 bases). From germline, CDR1 is SGHDT and CDR2 YYEEEE. V lost 0 bases to trimming and J lost 1 base, with 10 bases between them. The CDR3 sequence is 16 residues long. CDR3 sequence reads: CASSLEGGGNTGELFF. CDR3 DNA sequence: TGTGCCAGCAGCTTGGAGGGAGGGGGGAACACCGGGGAGCTGTTTTTT.